This TCR beta chain emerged from a study of regulatory T cells in long-lasting Graves disease. According to the study, TCR beta libraries were built with iRepertoire HTBI primers and CDR3-region Arm-PCR. Using its own MiXCR run on the multiplex PCR reads, TCRdb lists one record per CDR3 protein. This table has around 400,000 distinct CDR3 sequences, roughly 25% appearing once. This clonotype was counted only a few times. It may be a read error: a sequence one base away is much more abundant. Stated time point: persistent/refractory GD, antithyroid drugs over 5 years with positive TRAb. Isolated PBMC RNA provided the starting material for the TCR library. Germline CDR1 is SGHAT and CDR2 is FQNNGV. The CDR3 has 12 amino acids.

V and J are TRBV11-2 and TRBJ2-7; the D is unclear. Specimen: peripheral blood mononuclear cells (PBMCs), collected when the disease was refractory, from a patient treated with antithyroid drugs. This receptor was taken from a woman aged 40-49 years with Graves disease. The CDR3 spells CAGSLLTYEQYF. In nucleotides, the CDR3 is TGTGCCGGCAGCTTATTGACCTACGAGCAGTACTTC.